This T cell receptor beta chain emerged from a study of shared clonotypes between healthy human individuals. The repertoire was sequenced with immunoSEQ multiplex PCR; TCRdb's copy has only in-frame clones and lacks some. The repertoire holds about 2 million clones, 85% to 95% seen once, with around 0.13% in the top ten. Turning to this clone: The antigen is unknown.

Trimming stripped 7 bases from V and 1 base from J, with 8 bases between. The CDR3 contains 13 residues. Germline CDR1 is SGHRS and CDR2 is YFSETQ. Regarding the study as a whole: What rarefaction showed was incomplete sorted-subset sequencing despite large depth.

The clonotype comes from a man younger than 35 in good health. V is TRBV5-1 and J is TRBJ2-2; D gene uncertain. The sequenced sample was naive CD4+ T cells sorted from blood. As for subset: CD45RA+ positively selected. The CDR3 coding sequence is TGCGCCAGCGCCGGGCAGAACACCGGGGAGCTGTTTTTT. Translating it yields CASAGQNTGELFF.